The T cell receptor beta chain under discussion was sequenced for a study of T-cell memory formation after mild COVID-19. Study overall: Clustering of TCRs was largely donor specific. Study-wide points: Contracting clones from day 15 to 85 showed balanced CD4/CD8; later expanders favored CD4+. Contracting CD8+ clones were enriched in EMRA, CD4+ mainly in CM and EM.

This clonotype has more than one count but fewer than ten. Its cognate antigen is unknown. The germline V gene encodes CDR1 SEHNR and CDR2 FQNEAQ (reference sequence). This CDR3 contains 13 residues. Trimming stripped 1 base from V and 5 bases from J, with 9 bases between. Amplification by 5'RACE using constant-segment primers produced TCR alpha and TCR beta cDNA libraries that carried sample barcodes and UMIs. TCRdb re-analysed the 5' RACE reads in MiXCR, keeping a single row per CDR3 protein. The sample comprises tens of thousands of distinct CDR3 sequences, 13% of which are singletons, and 25% to 35% rests with the top ten.

This clonotype was sampled from an adult woman who had mild COVID-19 (a few samples of this study predate the infection). Cell type and time point are not known. The J gene is TRBJ2-7, the V gene TRBV7-9; tentative D call: TRBD2 (5 bases). What was sequenced was PBMCs or a T cell subset sorted from them (not recorded which). CDR3 loop: CASSLGGINEQYF. Written as DNA, the CDR3 is TGTGCCAGCAGCTTAGGAGGGATAAACGAGCAGTACTTC.